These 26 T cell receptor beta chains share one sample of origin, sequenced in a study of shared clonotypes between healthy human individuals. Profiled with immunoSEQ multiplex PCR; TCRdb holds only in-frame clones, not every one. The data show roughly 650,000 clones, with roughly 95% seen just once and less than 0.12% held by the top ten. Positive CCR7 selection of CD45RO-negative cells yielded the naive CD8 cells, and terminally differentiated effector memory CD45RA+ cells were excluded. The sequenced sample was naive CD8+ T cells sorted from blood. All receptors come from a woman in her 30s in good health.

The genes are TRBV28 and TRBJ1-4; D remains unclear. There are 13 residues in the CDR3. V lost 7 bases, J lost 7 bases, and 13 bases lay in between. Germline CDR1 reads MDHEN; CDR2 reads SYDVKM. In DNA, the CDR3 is TGTGCCAGCACCCTAACGGACGGTGAAAAACTGTTTTTT. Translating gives CASTLTDGEKLFF.

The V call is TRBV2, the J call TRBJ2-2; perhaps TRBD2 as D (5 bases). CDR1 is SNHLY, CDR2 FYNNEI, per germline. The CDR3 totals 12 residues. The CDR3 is CAWTSNTGELFF. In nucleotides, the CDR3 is TGTGCATGGACTTCTAACACCGGGGAGCTGTTTTTT. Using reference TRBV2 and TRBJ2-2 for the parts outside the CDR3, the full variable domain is EPEVTQTPSHQVTQMGQEVILRCVPISNHLYFYWYRQILGQKVEFLVSFYNNEISEKSEIFDDQFSVERPDGSNFTLKIRSTKLEDSAMYFCAWTSNTGELFFGEGSRLTVL.

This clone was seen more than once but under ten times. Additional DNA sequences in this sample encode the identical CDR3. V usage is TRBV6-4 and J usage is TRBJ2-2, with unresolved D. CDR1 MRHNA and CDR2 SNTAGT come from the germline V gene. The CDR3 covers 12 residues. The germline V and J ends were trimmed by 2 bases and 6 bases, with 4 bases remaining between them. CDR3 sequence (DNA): TGTGCCAGCAGTGACCTTTCCGGGGAGCTGTTTTTT. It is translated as CASSDLSGELFF.

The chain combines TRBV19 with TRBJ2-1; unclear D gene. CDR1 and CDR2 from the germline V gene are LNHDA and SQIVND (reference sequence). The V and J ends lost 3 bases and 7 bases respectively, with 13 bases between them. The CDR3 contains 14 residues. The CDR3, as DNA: TGTGCCAGTAGTATCATGTCGGTCGGAAATGAGCAGTTCTTC. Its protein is CASSIMSVGNEQFF.

The CDR3 bases are TGTGCCAGCAGTGAACGGGTAAAGGGAATGAACACCGGGGAGCTGTTTTTT. Its protein product is CASSERVKGMNTGELFF. The chain carries TRBV6-1 and TRBJ2-2, with D hard to call. Germline V gene data show CDR1 as MNHNS and CDR2 as SASEGT. CDR3 length: 17 amino acids. V dropped 2 bases and J dropped 1 base, with 14 bases sitting between them.

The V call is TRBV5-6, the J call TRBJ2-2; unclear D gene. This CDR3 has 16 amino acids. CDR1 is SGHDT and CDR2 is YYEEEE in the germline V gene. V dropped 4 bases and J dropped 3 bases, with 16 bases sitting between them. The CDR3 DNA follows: TGTGCCAGCAGCCGAGCCTGGGGTGCGGACACCGGGGAGCTGTTTTTT. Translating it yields CASSRAWGADTGELFF.

CDR3 sequence (DNA): TGTGCCACCAGCAGAGAAATCGGAGGGAGCTCCTACGAGCAGTACTTC. The encoded protein is CATSREIGGSSYEQYF. The chain links TRBV15 to TRBJ2-5; tentative D call: TRBD2 (6 bases). With the DNA end fitting TRBJ2-7 better, the J assignment may be wrong. The CDR3 is made up of 16 amino acids. The germline V gene encodes CDR1 LNHNV and CDR2 YYDKDF (reference sequence).

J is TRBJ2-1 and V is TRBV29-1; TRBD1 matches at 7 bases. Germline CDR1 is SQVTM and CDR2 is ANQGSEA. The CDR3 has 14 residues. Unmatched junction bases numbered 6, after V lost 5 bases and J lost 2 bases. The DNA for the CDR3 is TGCAGCGTTACCGGGACAGAGACCTACAATGAGCAGTTCTTC. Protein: CSVTGTETYNEQFF.

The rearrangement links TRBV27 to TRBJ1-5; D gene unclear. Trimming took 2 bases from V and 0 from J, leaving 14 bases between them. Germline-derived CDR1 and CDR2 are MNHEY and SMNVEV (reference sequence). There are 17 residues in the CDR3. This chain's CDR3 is CASSLTSGQYSNQPQHF. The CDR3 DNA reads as TGTGCCAGCAGTTTAACGTCAGGCCAATATAGCAATCAGCCCCAGCATTTT.

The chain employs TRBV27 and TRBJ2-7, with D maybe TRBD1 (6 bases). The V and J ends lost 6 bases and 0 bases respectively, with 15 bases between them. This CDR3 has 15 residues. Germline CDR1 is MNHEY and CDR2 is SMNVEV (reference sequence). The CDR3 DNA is TGTGCCAGCAGCCCCTCGACAGGCTACTCCTACGAGCAGTACTTC. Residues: CASSPSTGYSYEQYF.

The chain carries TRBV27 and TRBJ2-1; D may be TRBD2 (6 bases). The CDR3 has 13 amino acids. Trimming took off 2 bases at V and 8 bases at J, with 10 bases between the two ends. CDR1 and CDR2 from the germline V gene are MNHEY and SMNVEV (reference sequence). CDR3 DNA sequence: TGTGCCAGCAGTTTAGCGGGAAGTCATGAGCAGTTCTTC. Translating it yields CASSLAGSHEQFF.

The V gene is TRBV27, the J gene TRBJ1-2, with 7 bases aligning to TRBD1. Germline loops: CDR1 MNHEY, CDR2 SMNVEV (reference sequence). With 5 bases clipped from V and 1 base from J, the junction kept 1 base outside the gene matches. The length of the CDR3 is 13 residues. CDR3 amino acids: CASSGDSNYGYTF. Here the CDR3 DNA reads TGTGCCAGCAGTGGGGACAGTAACTATGGCTACACCTTC.

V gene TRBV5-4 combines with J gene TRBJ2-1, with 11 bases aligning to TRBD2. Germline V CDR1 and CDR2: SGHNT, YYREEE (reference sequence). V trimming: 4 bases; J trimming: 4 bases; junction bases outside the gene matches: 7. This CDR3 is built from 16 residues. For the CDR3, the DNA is TGTGCCAGCAGCCCGACTAGCGGGGATCTTTACAATGAGCAGTTCTTC. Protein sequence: CASSPTSGDLYNEQFF.

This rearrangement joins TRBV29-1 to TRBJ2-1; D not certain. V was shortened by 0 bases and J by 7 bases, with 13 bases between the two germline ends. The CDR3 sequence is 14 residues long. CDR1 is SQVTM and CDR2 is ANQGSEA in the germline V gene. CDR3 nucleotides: TGCAGCGTTGAAGATATGCAGTTTTGGAATGAGCAGTTCTTC. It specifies CSVEDMQFWNEQFF.

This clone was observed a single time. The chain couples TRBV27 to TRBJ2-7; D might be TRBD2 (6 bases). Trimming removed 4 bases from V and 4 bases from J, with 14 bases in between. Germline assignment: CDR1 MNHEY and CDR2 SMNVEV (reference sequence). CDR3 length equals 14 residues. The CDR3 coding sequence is TGTGCCAGCAGTTCACTCGGGAGAACTTACGAGCAGTACTTC. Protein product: CASSSLGRTYEQYF.

Here the CDR3 reads CASSFGLAGVSSYNEQFF. Written as DNA, the CDR3 is TGTGCCAGCAGCTTCGGACTAGCGGGAGTGAGCTCCTACAATGAGCAGTTCTTC. This chain connects TRBV7-9 to TRBJ2-1; 13 bases are a match to TRBD2. This CDR3 comprises 18 residues. The germline CDR1 and CDR2 sequences are SEHNR and FQNEAQ (reference sequence). V trimming: 3 bases; J trimming: 0 bases; junction bases outside the gene matches: 5.

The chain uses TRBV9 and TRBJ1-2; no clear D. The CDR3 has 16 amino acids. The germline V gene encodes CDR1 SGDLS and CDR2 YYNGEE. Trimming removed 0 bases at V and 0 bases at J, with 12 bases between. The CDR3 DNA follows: TGTGCCAGCAGCGTAGATGGGAATTGGGCTAACTATGGCTACACCTTC. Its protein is CASSVDGNWANYGYTF.

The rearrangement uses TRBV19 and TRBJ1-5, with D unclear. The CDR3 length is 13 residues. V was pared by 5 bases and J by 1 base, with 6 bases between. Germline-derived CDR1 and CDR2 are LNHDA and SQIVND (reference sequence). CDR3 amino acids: CASSLDSNQPQHF. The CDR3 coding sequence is TGTGCCAGTAGTCTCGACAGCAATCAGCCCCAGCATTTT.

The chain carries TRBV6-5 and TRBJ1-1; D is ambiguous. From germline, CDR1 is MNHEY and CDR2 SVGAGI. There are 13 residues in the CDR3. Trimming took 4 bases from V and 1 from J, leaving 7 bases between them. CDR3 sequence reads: CASSFTENTEAFF. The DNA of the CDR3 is TGTGCCAGCAGTTTTACAGAGAACACTGAAGCTTTCTTT.

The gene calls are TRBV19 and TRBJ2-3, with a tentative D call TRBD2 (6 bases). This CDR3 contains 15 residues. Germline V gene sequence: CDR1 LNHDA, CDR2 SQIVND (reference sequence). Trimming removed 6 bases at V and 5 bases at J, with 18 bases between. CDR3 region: CASRNSRRAEDTQYF. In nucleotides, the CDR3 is TGTGCCAGTAGAAATAGCCGGAGGGCCGAAGATACGCAGTATTTT.

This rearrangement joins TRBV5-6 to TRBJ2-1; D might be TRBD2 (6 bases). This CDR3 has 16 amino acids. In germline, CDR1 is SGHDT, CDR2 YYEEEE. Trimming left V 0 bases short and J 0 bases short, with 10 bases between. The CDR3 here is CASSLDGGVSYNEQFF. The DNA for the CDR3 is TGTGCCAGCAGCTTGGACGGAGGGGTCTCCTACAATGAGCAGTTCTTC.

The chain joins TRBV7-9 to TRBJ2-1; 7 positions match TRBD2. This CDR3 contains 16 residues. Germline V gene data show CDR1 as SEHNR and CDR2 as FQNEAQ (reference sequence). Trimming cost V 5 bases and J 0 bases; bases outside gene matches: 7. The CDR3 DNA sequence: TGTGCCAGCAGCCCGTGGGAGGGAAGCTCCTACAATGAGCAGTTCTTC. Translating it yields CASSPWEGSSYNEQFF.

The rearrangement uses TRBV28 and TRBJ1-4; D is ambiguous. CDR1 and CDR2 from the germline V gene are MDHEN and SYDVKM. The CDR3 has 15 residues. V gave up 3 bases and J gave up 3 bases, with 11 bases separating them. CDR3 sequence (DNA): TGTGCCAGCAGTTTGTTTCCGGGAGCTAATGAAAAACTGTTTTTT. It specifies CASSLFPGANEKLFF.

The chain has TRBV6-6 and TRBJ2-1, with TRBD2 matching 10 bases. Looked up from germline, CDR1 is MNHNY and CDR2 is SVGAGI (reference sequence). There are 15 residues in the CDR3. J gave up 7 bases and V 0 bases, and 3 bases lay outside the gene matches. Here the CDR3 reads CASSYSASGRNEQFF. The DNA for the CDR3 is TGTGCCAGCAGTTACTCGGCTAGCGGGAGAAATGAGCAGTTCTTC.

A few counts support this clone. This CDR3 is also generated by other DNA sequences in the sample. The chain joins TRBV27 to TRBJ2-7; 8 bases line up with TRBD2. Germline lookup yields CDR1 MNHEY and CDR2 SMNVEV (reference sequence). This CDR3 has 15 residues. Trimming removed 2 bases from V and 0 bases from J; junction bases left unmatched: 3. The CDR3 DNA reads TGTGCCAGCAGTTTACTAGCGGGTAGCTCCTACGAGCAGTACTTC. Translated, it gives CASSLLAGSSYEQYF.

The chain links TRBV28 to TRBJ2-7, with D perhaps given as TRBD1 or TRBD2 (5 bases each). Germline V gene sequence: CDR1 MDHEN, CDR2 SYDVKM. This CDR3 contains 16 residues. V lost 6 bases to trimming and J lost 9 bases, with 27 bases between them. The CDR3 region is CASRDEGPYEVRGQYF. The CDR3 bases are TGTGCCAGCAGGGACGAGGGGCCTTACGAGGTCCGGGGGCAGTACTTC. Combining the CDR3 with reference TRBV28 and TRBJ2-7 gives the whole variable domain DVKVTQSSRYLVKRTGEKVFLECVQDMDHENMFWYRQDPGLGLRLIYFSYDVKMKEKGDIPEGYSVSREKKERFSLILESASTNQTSMYLCASRDEGPYEVRGQYFGPGTRLTVT.